The rows below give T cell receptor beta chains drawn from one sample of a study of PD-L1 blockade in urothelial cancer. TCRdb keeps only in-frame clones here, not all; method: immunoSEQ multiplex PCR. The profile shows some 40,000 clones, 80% to 95% of them singletons. The sequencing here drew on PBMCs, taken around atezolizumab (anti-PD-L1) treatment. These receptors all stem from an older man with urothelial cancer. The CDR3 runs from the conserved cysteine through the conserved F or W. The D gene is left open where the match is weak. Clone size is not always given. Where it is, it says once, few, many or a class for expanded clones.

clone size: .; V gene: TRBV9; J gene: TRBJ2-5; D gene: TRBD2; CDR3 protein: CASSVGGLAAQETQYF; CDR3 DNA: TGTGCCAGCAGCGTAGGGGGACTAGCGGCCCAAGAGACCCAGTACTTC
clone size: .; V gene: TRBV9; J gene: TRBJ2-7; D gene: TRBD2; CDR3 protein: CASSVVGGPGGEQYF; CDR3 DNA: TGTGCCAGCAGCGTAGTTGGTGGTCCCGGGGGGGAGCAGTACTTC
clone size: few; V gene: TRBV27; J gene: TRBJ2-1; D gene: TRBD2; CDR3 protein: CASRPLSSGRNGEQFF; CDR3 DNA: TGTGCCAGCAGGCCCTTAAGTAGCGGGAGGAATGGGGAGCAGTTCTTC
clone size: .; V gene: TRBV5-1; J gene: TRBJ2-3; D gene: TRBD2; CDR3 protein: CASSLGTSGMRTDTQYF; CDR3 DNA: TGCGCCAGCAGCTTGGGGACTAGCGGGATGAGGACAGATACGCAGTATTTT
clone size: .; V gene: TRBV7-6; J gene: TRBJ2-5; D gene: TRBD2; CDR3 protein: CASSRGTSGSGETQYF; CDR3 DNA: TGTGCCAGCAGCCGCGGGACTAGCGGAAGCGGAGAGACCCAGTACTTC
clone size: .; V gene: TRBV7-9; J gene: TRBJ1-1; D gene: TRBD1; CDR3 protein: CASSPGGTEAFF; CDR3 DNA: TGTGCCAGCAGTCCAGGGGGGACTGAAGCTTTCTTT
clone size: .; V gene: TRBV7-2; J gene: TRBJ2-7; D gene: .; CDR3 protein: CASSLVPLGGEQYF; CDR3 DNA: TGTGCCAGCAGCTTAGTTCCGCTCGGGGGCGAGCAGTACTTC
clone size: .; V gene: TRBV4-2; J gene: TRBJ2-3; D gene: .; CDR3 protein: CASSQGGSATDTQYF; CDR3 DNA: TGTGCCAGCAGCCAAGGGGGTAGCGCCACAGATACGCAGTATTTT
clone size: .; V gene: TRBV14; J gene: TRBJ2-4; D gene: TRBD2; CDR3 protein: CASSQGRLAGVQYF; CDR3 DNA: TGTGCCAGCAGCCAAGGTCGGCTAGCGGGAGTTCAGTACTTC
clone size: .; V gene: TRBV29-1; J gene: TRBJ2-7; D gene: .; CDR3 protein: CSAGTYYEQYF; CDR3 DNA: TGCAGCGCTGGGACTTACTACGAGCAGTACTTC
clone size: .; V gene: TRBV30; J gene: TRBJ2-1; D gene: .; CDR3 protein: CACPQRGSYNEQFF; CDR3 DNA: TGTGCCTGCCCTCAACGTGGGAGCTACAATGAGCAGTTCTTC
clone size: .; V gene: TRBV11-2; J gene: TRBJ2-3; D gene: .; CDR3 protein: CASSLGGTSTDTQYF; CDR3 DNA: TGTGCCAGCAGCTTAGGGGGGACTAGCACAGATACGCAGTATTTT
clone size: .; V gene: TRBV30; J gene: TRBJ2-1; D gene: .; CDR3 protein: CAWTGRNEQFF; CDR3 DNA: TGTGCCTGGACAGGGCGCAATGAGCAGTTCTTC
clone size: .; V gene: TRBV19; J gene: TRBJ1-1; D gene: .; CDR3 protein: CASTSLFRGRNTEAFF; CDR3 DNA: TGTGCCAGTACCTCACTTTTTCGCGGGAGGAACACTGAAGCTTTCTTT
clone size: .; V gene: TRBV6-5; J gene: TRBJ2-3; D gene: TRBD2; CDR3 protein: CASSWASGPTDTQYF; CDR3 DNA: TGTGCCAGCAGTTGGGCTAGCGGACCCACAGATACGCAGTATTTT
clone size: .; V gene: TRBV5-1; J gene: TRBJ2-5; D gene: TRBD2; CDR3 protein: CASSLDGAGGQETQYF; CDR3 DNA: TGCGCCAGCAGCTTGGATGGGGCGGGAGGGCAAGAGACCCAGTACTTC
clone size: .; V gene: TRBV28; J gene: TRBJ2-5; D gene: TRBD2; CDR3 protein: CASSPTRLAGYQETQYF; CDR3 DNA: TGTGCCAGCAGCCCTACTAGACTAGCGGGGTACCAAGAGACCCAGTACTTC
clone size: .; V gene: TRBV4-2; J gene: TRBJ1-1; D gene: TRBD1; CDR3 protein: CASSQQGVQLNTEAFF; CDR3 DNA: TGTGCCAGCAGCCAGCAGGGGGTCCAGCTGAACACTGAAGCTTTCTTT
clone size: .; V gene: TRBV29-1; J gene: TRBJ2-3; D gene: .; CDR3 protein: CSVLQTDTQYF; CDR3 DNA: TGCAGCGTTTTACAGACAGATACGCAGTATTTT
clone size: .; V gene: TRBV5-1; J gene: TRBJ1-1; D gene: .; CDR3 protein: CASSLQGPNTEAFF; CDR3 DNA: TGCGCCAGCAGCTTGCAGGGTCCGAACACTGAAGCTTTCTTT
clone size: .; V gene: TRBV27; J gene: TRBJ2-3; D gene: .; CDR3 protein: CASSSRVGDTQYF; CDR3 DNA: TGTGCCAGCAGTTCTCGGGTAGGAGATACGCAGTATTTT
clone size: .; V gene: TRBV4-1; J gene: TRBJ2-3; D gene: TRBD2; CDR3 protein: CASSQDRRVGLAGGTDTQYF; CDR3 DNA: TGCGCCAGCAGCCAAGATAGGCGAGTGGGACTAGCGGGAGGCACAGATACGCAGTATTTT
clone size: .; V gene: TRBV6-5; J gene: TRBJ2-1; D gene: TRBD1; CDR3 protein: CAITPGQGQNNEQFF; CDR3 DNA: TGTGCCATCACCCCGGGACAGGGACAGAACAATGAGCAGTTCTTC
clone size: .; V gene: TRBV7-9; J gene: TRBJ2-1; D gene: TRBD2; CDR3 protein: CASSLLREGHNEQFF; CDR3 DNA: TGTGCCAGCAGCTTACTTCGGGAGGGTCACAATGAGCAGTTCTTC
clone size: few; V gene: TRBV2; J gene: TRBJ1-1; D gene: TRBD1; CDR3 protein: CASSLQGGDTEAFF; CDR3 DNA: TGTGCCAGCAGTTTACAGGGGGGGGACACTGAAGCTTTCTTT
clone size: .; V gene: TRBV15; J gene: TRBJ2-3; D gene: TRBD2; CDR3 protein: CATSLARGTSGGTSTDTQYF; CDR3 DNA: TGTGCCACCAGCCTCGCCCGAGGGACTAGCGGGGGCACTAGCACAGATACGCAGTATTTT
clone size: .; V gene: TRBV19; J gene: TRBJ2-5; D gene: TRBD1; CDR3 protein: CASSPRDRGRIRETQYF; CDR3 DNA: TGTGCCAGTAGTCCCCGGGACAGGGGGCGAATAAGAGAGACCCAGTACTTC
clone size: .; V gene: TRBV25-1; J gene: TRBJ2-3; D gene: .; CDR3 protein: CASSDIMGRTDTQYF; CDR3 DNA: TGTGCCAGCAGTGACATCATGGGGCGCACAGATACGCAGTATTTT
clone size: .; V gene: TRBV5-1; J gene: TRBJ2-7; D gene: .; CDR3 protein: CASSQRTPYEQYF; CDR3 DNA: TGCGCCAGCAGCCAACGTACTCCTTACGAGCAGTACTTC
clone size: .; V gene: TRBV28; J gene: TRBJ2-2; D gene: TRBD1; CDR3 protein: CASSLGRGRTGELFF; CDR3 DNA: TGTGCCAGCAGTTTAGGAAGGGGGCGGACCGGGGAGCTGTTTTTT
clone size: .; V gene: TRBV14; J gene: TRBJ1-2; D gene: .; CDR3 protein: CASSQVPLPSYGYTF; CDR3 DNA: TGTGCCAGCAGCCAAGTTCCTCTACCTAGCTATGGCTACACCTTC
clone size: .; V gene: TRBV11-1; J gene: TRBJ2-7; D gene: .; CDR3 protein: CASSLAGSRTYEQYF; CDR3 DNA: TGTGCCAGCAGCTTAGCCGGGAGCCGAACCTACGAGCAGTACTTC
clone size: .; V gene: TRBV30; J gene: TRBJ2-1; D gene: TRBD2; CDR3 protein: CAWSPAGLAGGGEQFF; CDR3 DNA: TGTGCCTGGAGCCCGGCGGGACTAGCGGGAGGTGGTGAGCAGTTCTTC
clone size: .; V gene: TRBV4-2; J gene: TRBJ2-1; D gene: .; CDR3 protein: CASSQDTDSYNEQFF; CDR3 DNA: TGTGCCAGCAGCCAAGATACTGATTCCTACAATGAGCAGTTCTTC
clone size: .; V gene: TRBV6-5; J gene: TRBJ1-2; D gene: TRBD1; CDR3 protein: CASRVTGSFDYGYTF; CDR3 DNA: TGTGCCAGCAGGGTGACAGGGTCATTTGACTATGGCTACACCTTC
clone size: .; V gene: TRBV19; J gene: TRBJ1-4; D gene: .; CDR3 protein: CASGAGEKLFF; CDR3 DNA: TGTGCCAGTGGGGCAGGTGAAAAACTGTTTTTT
clone size: .; V gene: TRBV19; J gene: TRBJ1-2; D gene: .; CDR3 protein: CASSIFLGTTVPFFNYGYTF; CDR3 DNA: TGTGCCAGTAGTATATTCCTCGGGACAACAGTTCCCTTTTTTAACTATGGCTACACCTTC
clone size: .; V gene: TRBV4-1; J gene: TRBJ1-5; D gene: TRBD1; CDR3 protein: CASSQDRQGGQPQHF; CDR3 DNA: TGCGCCAGCAGCCAAGATAGACAGGGCGGTCAGCCCCAGCATTTT